The 14 T cell receptor beta chains in this list originate from one sample, sequenced in a study of blood T cells in healthy people across ages. Next came a second PCR, run for about 6 to 12 cycles, which used a sample-barcoded 5' primer along with a J-beta primer mix. One entry per CDR3 protein results from TCRdb running MiXCR on the 5' RACE reads. The table lists about 770,000 distinct CDR3 sequences, 40% to 50% of them singletons. Material for sequencing was blood. The source of these receptors is a man between 60 and 75 years old in good health.

The chain joins TRBV6-1 to TRBJ1-4; D gene ambiguous. This CDR3 has 14 residues. The V end lost 3 bases, the J end lost 4 bases, and 9 bases lay between the germline ends. Germline CDR1 reads MNHNS; CDR2 reads SASEGT. The CDR3 DNA is TGTGCCAGCAGTGACTTTCGGAATAATGAAAAACTGTTTTTT. This sequence encodes CASSDFRNNEKLFF.

This clonotype was seen a handful of times. This chain links TRBV20-1 with TRBJ2-5; D uncertain. The CDR3 runs 10 residues. The germline V and J ends were trimmed by 5 bases and 4 bases, with 5 bases remaining between them. CDR1 is DFQATT, CDR2 SNEGSKA, per germline (reference sequence). The CDR3 nucleotides are TGCAGTGCTCTGGGAGAGACCCAGTACTTC. This sequence encodes CSALGETQYF.

This clonotype came up a few times. The V and J genes are TRBV7-9 and TRBJ2-7, with D possibly matching TRBD1 (6 bases). Germline CDR1 is SEHNR and CDR2 is FQNEAQ (reference sequence). There are 13 residues in the CDR3. Deletions cut 5 bases from V and 9 bases from J, with 17 bases between. CDR3 in amino acids: CASSPDSRDRQYF. Here the CDR3 DNA reads TGTGCCAGCAGCCCGGACAGTAGGGACCGGCAGTACTTC. Together with reference TRBV7-9 and TRBJ2-7, the CDR3 gives the full variable domain: DTGVSQNPRHKITKRGQNVTFRCDPISEHNRLYWYRQTLGQGPEFLTYFQNEAQLEKSRLLSDRFSAERPKGSFSTLEIQRTEQGDSAMYLCASSPDSRDRQYFGPGTRLTVT.

The V call is TRBV7-2, the J call TRBJ2-5; D gene uncertain. CDR1 is SGHTA, CDR2 FQGNSA, per germline. V lost 1 base and J 11 bases, leaving 20 bases between the germline ends. The CDR3 runs 15 residues. CDR3 coding DNA: TGTGCCAGCAGCTTAGTGGGTTTTAGTTTCGATGAGCAGTACTTC. Translated: CASSLVGFSFDEQYF. The full variable domain, its missing parts supplied by reference TRBV7-2 and TRBJ2-5, is GAGVSQSPSNKVTEKGKDVELRCDPISGHTALYWYRQSLGQGLEFLIYFQGNSAPDKSGLPSDRFSAERTGGSVSTLTIQRTQQEDSAVYLCASSLVGFSFDEQYFGPGTRLLVL.

CDR3 in amino acids: CAISSRGSPNTEAFF. The CDR3 DNA sequence: TGTGCCATCAGTTCCCGGGGCAGCCCGAACACTGAAGCTTTCTTT. The chain is built from TRBV10-3 and TRBJ1-1, with D possibly being TRBD1 (5 bases). Germline CDR1 ENHRY, CDR2 SYGVKD. The germline V and J ends were trimmed by 5 bases and 1 base, with 14 bases remaining between them. The CDR3 has 15 residues.

The rearrangement links TRBV29-1 to TRBJ2-2; no clear D. The V gene's germline CDR1 is SQVTM and CDR2 ANQGSEA. The V gene lost 5 bases and the J gene lost 1 base, with 11 bases spanning the gap. This CDR3 comprises 14 residues. CDR3 sequence reads: CSVRPGQNTGELFF. The CDR3 nucleotides are TGCAGCGTTCGCCCGGGCCAGAACACCGGGGAGCTGTTTTTT.

The chain couples TRBV7-2 to TRBJ2-7; D is perhaps TRBD2 (5 bases). CDR1 and CDR2 (germline): SGHTA, FQGNSA. The length of the CDR3 is 15 residues. The V gene lost 4 bases and the J gene lost 3 bases, with 16 bases spanning the gap. CDR3 nucleotides: TGTGCCAGCAGCTCCCAACCGGGGAGCCTCTACGAGCAGTACTTC. Protein: CASSSQPGSLYEQYF.

The V call is TRBV6-5, the J call TRBJ1-4; 8 bases match TRBD1. This CDR3 spans 15 amino acids. Germline V gene data show CDR1 as MNHEY and CDR2 as SVGAGI. J was trimmed by 4 bases and V by 2 bases; bases with no gene match: 3. This CDR3 is CASSYETGGNEKLFF. CDR3 DNA: TGTGCCAGCAGTTACGAAACAGGGGGTAATGAAAAACTGTTTTTT.

This sequence joins TRBV18 and TRBJ1-2; 7 positions agree with TRBD1. The germline CDR1 and CDR2 sequences are KGHSH and LQKENI. With V trimmed by 8 bases and J by 1 base, 4 bases remained unmatched. The CDR3 is made up of 13 amino acids. CDR3 sequence reads: CASQGQVNYGYTF. CDR3 nucleotides: TGTGCCAGCCAAGGACAGGTTAACTATGGCTACACCTTC.

J is TRBJ1-5 and V is TRBV4-2; D unclear. The CDR3 runs to 17 residues. With 0 bases removed from V and 6 bases from J, the gap between germline ends came to 18 bases. The V gene's germline CDR1 is LGHNA and CDR2 YNFKEQ. The CDR3 spells CASSQDSRTTLFQPQHF. CDR3 coding DNA: TGTGCCAGCAGCCAAGATTCCAGGACCACGCTTTTTCAGCCCCAGCATTTT.

The sample holds a few counts of this clonotype. The rearrangement uses TRBV14 and TRBJ2-5; D uncertain. The germline CDR1 and CDR2 sequences are SGHDN and FVKESK. V was clipped by 4 bases and J by 5 bases, with 11 bases between them. This CDR3 spans 13 amino acids. The CDR3 DNA follows: TGTGCCAGCAGCCGATTACAGTGGGAGACCCAGTACTTC. It encodes CASSRLQWETQYF.

This clonotype occurred a few times. The chain has TRBV29-1 and TRBJ1-2; 7 positions agree with TRBD1. J lost 3 bases, V lost 1 base, and 11 bases had no gene match. CDR3 length equals 16 residues. Germline assignment: CDR1 SQVTM and CDR2 ANQGSEA. This chain's CDR3 is CSVEGVRGKLHYGYTF. CDR3 DNA sequence: TGCAGCGTTGAAGGGGTCAGGGGGAAGTTACACTATGGCTACACCTTC.

This clonotype has just a few counts. The genes are TRBV24-1 and TRBJ2-1; 7 nucleotides line up with TRBD2. V was clipped by 5 bases and J by 8 bases; unmatched bases: 11. The germline CDR1 and CDR2 sequences are KGHDR and SFDVKD. The CDR3 is 15 amino acids. This chain's CDR3 is CATSGTGTNVYEQFF. DNA for the CDR3: TGTGCCACCAGTGGGACCGGGACTAACGTTTATGAGCAGTTCTTC.

In its sample, this clonotype was seen a few times. This chain connects TRBV20-1 to TRBJ1-2; D is uncertain. V was clipped by 0 bases and J by 8 bases, with 10 bases between them. Germline loops: CDR1 DFQATT, CDR2 SNEGSKA (reference sequence). This CDR3 is built from 12 residues. CDR3 protein: CSARDGPRGYTF. The CDR3 DNA follows: TGCAGTGCTAGAGATGGACCGAGGGGCTACACCTTC.